Listed below are T cell receptor beta chains from one sample, sequenced in a study of response to subunit inactivated influenza vaccine. TCRdb re-analysed the RT-PCR reads in MiXCR, keeping a single row per CDR3 protein. The sample lists roughly 620,000 distinct CDR3 sequences, over 9% seen once, with 9.5% to 12% in the top ten. These sequences were also reported in another study, on T cells expressing NK-cell markers.

Sequencing was performed on PBMCs from blood, taken on the day of vaccination. These receptors all stem from a man aged 45 to 65 who received an inactivated influenza vaccine. Each CDR3 is given with its conserved first and last residue. The D gene is left open where the match is weak. A clone size is listed for some rows: how often the clone was seen (once, few, many), or a class if it is expanded.

V	J	size	D	DNA	CDR3
TRBV20-1	TRBJ2-7	many	.	TGCAGTGCCCAGACAGGTAGCTCCTACGAGCAGTACTTC	CSAQTGSSYEQYF
TRBV7-8	TRBJ2-5	few	.	TGTGCCAGCAGCTTAGTTGCTCGGGAGACCCAGTACTTC	CASSLVARETQYF
TRBV28	TRBJ2-7	.	.	TGTGCCAGCAGTTTAGGCCAAGGAGGAGGCTACGAGCAGTACTTC	CASSLGQGGGYEQYF
TRBV7-8	TRBJ2-4	many	.	TGTGCCAGCAGCTTAGGGGCGGGAGCCAAAAACATTCAGTACTTC	CASSLGAGAKNIQYF
TRBV6-5	TRBJ2-1	.	.	TGTGCCAGCAGTTACCAGGCCCTATACAATGAGCAGTTCTTC	CASSYQALYNEQFF
TRBV12-3/TRBV12-4	TRBJ1-2	many	TRBD1	TGTGCCAGCAGGGACAGGGGGTATGGCTACACCTTC	CASRDRGYGYTF
TRBV7-3	TRBJ2-1	.	TRBD2	TGTGCCAGCAGCTTAGGGGCAGCGGGAGGGATTAATGAGCAGTTCTTC	CASSLGAAGGINEQFF
TRBV7-9	TRBJ2-7	many	.	TGTGCCAGCAGCCCCACATACACGGGGGATGAGCAGTACTTC	CASSPTYTGDEQYF
TRBV14	TRBJ2-1	few	TRBD1	TGTGCCAGCAGCCAAGATCGGAGGACAGGGGACAATGAGCAGTTCTTC	CASSQDRRTGDNEQFF
TRBV24-1	TRBJ2-1	.	.	TGTGCCACCAGTGTGGGAAAGTACAATGAGCAGTTCTTC	CATSVGKYNEQFF
TRBV6-1	TRBJ1-5	few	.	TGTGCCAGCACCCAGGTTAGGGGCCCACAGTGGCCCCAGCATTTT	CASTQVRGPQWPQHF
TRBV20-1	TRBJ2-7	.	TRBD1	TGCAGTGCTAGAGGGACAGGGTGGACCTACGAGCAGTACTTC	CSARGTGWTYEQYF
TRBV10-3	TRBJ2-7	few	.	TGTGCCATCAGCGACAGTAACAGTCGTCAGCAGTACTTC	CAISDSNSRQQYF
TRBV11-2	TRBJ2-2	.	TRBD2	TGTGCCAGCAGCTTGGGACTAGCGGGAAAGCGGGGGGCCGGGGAGCTGTTTTTT	CASSLGLAGKRGAGELFF
TRBV20-1	TRBJ2-7	.	TRBD1	TGCAGTGCCTCATTTGGGGGGACAGGGGGTTACGAGCAGTACTTC	CSASFGGTGGYEQYF
TRBV20-1	TRBJ1-5	.	.	TGCAGTGGAGGATCAACCGCCAATCAGCCCCAGCATTTT	CSGGSTANQPQHF
TRBV20-1	TRBJ1-1	few	.	TGCAGTGGAGTCGGGGTCGGCACTGAAGCTTTCTTT	CSGVGVGTEAFF
TRBV7-9	TRBJ1-1	few	.	TGTGCCAGCATCCTTTGGGCCGCGAACACTGAAGCTTTCTTT	CASILWAANTEAFF
TRBV7-9	TRBJ2-5	.	.	TGTGCCAGCAGCTTAGTGGGGACCCATTCACAAGAGACCCAGTACTTC	CASSLVGTHSQETQYF
TRBV28	TRBJ2-5	.	.	TGTGCCAGCAGCTCCATGCTACCTCTAGCTAACCAAGAGACCCAGTACTTC	CASSSMLPLANQETQYF
TRBV6-1	TRBJ2-3	.	.	TGTGCCAGCCTCGGGGGGCTGGAAGATACGCAGTATTTT	CASLGGLEDTQYF
TRBV20-1	TRBJ1-3	.	TRBD1	TGCAGTGCCGCACCGGACAGGGATGGAAACACCATATATTTT	CSAAPDRDGNTIYF